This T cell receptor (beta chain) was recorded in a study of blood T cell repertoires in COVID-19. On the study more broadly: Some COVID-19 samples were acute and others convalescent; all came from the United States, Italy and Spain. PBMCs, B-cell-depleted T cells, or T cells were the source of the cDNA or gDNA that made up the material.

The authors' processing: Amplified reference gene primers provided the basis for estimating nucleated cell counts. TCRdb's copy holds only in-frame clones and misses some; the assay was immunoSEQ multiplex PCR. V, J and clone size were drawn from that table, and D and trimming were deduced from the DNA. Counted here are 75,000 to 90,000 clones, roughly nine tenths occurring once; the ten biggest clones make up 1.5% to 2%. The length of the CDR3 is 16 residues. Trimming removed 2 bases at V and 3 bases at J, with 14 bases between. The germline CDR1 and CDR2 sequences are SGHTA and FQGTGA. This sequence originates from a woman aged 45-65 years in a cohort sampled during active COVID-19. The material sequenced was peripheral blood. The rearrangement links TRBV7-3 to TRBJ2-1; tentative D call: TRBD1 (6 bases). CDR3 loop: CASSLGAPTGYNEQFF. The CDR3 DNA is TGTGCCAGCAGCTTAGGTGCCCCGACAGGCTACAATGAGCAGTTCTTC.